These T cell receptor beta chains were read from a single sample in a study of identical twins. TCRdb re-derived calls from the 5' RACE reads in MiXCR, one entry per CDR3 protein. Of 1.5 million to 2 million distinct CDR3 sequences in the sample, less than 35% were seen once. Sequences were obtained from cord blood. The receptors originated from a newborn girl in good health. Each CDR3 is given without its conserved first and last residue. Clone size is shown for a subset of rows, as once, few, many or a class of expanded clone.

cdr3_length clone_size v_call cdr3_aa
11 many TRBV29-1 SVVKDRGREQY
13 few TRBV28 ASSLPALPNYGYT
12 . TRBV5-1 ASSLVQGGYEQF
8 few TRBV20-1 SAQDETQY
13 few TRBV11-2 ASSLDASGKDEQY
12 few TRBV20-1 SATPYRTIYEQY
17 . TRBV5-6 ASSLDGPYPLDYYYEQY
15 . TRBV28 ASSLRGGAYSNQPQH
13 . TRBV6-4 ASSDSNQPYYGYT
12 few TRBV7-9 ASSGRDTRTEAF
13 many TRBV12-3/TRBV12-4 ASSRGQALQETQY
16 . TRBV4-1 ACSQVPPGQGRPTEAF
12 . TRBV2 ASTARGGHNEQF
14 . TRBV6-2/TRBV6-3 ASSLLPDRYQETQY
12 few TRBV28 ASSNRGANEKLF
14 few TRBV6-1 ASSELAGLNSYEQY